Listed below are T cell receptor beta chains from one sample, sequenced in a study of T cell responses to AZD1222 COVID-19 vaccine. Libraries were prepared by immunoSEQ multiplex PCR; TCRdb keeps only in-frame clonotypes and omits some of them. Among approximately 140,000 clones listed, about 95% were seen once. Material: peripheral blood, obtained on day 0 of AZD1222 vaccination. The receptors here all came from an adult in good health. Both conserved end residues are part of each CDR3. The D gene is left open where the match is weak. Size tells how often a clone was seen (once, few, many) or the class of an expanded clone, and some rows leave it out.

clone size	V gene	D gene	J gene	CDR3 protein	CDR3 DNA
-	TRBV5-1	TRBD1	TRBJ2-3	CASSLEGAPDTQYF	TGCGCCAGCAGCTTAGAGGGGGCACCAGATACGCAGTATTTT
once	TRBV27	-	TRBJ1-1	CASSLTAAQTTEAFF	TGTGCCAGCAGTTTGACGGCAGCCCAAACCACTGAAGCTTTCTTT
-	TRBV28	-	TRBJ1-2	CASSLGQRGYGYTF	TGTGCCAGCAGTTTAGGACAGCGAGGTTATGGCTACACCTTC
-	TRBV5-1	-	TRBJ2-2	CASHLRGPGELFF	TGCGCCAGCCATCTCCGGGGGCCCGGGGAGCTGTTTTTT
-	TRBV2	TRBD1	TRBJ1-6	CASSGDSYNSPLHF	TGTGCCAGCAGTGGGGACAGCTATAATTCACCCCTCCACTTT
-	TRBV29-1	TRBD2	TRBJ2-1	CSVRLPAGGTNEQFF	TGCAGCGTTCGTCTCCCAGCGGGAGGGACCAATGAGCAGTTCTTC
-	TRBV4-1	-	TRBJ2-1	CASSLDPNNEQFF	TGCGCCAGCAGCCTAGATCCAAACAATGAGCAGTTCTTC
-	TRBV7-9	-	TRBJ2-1	CASSLVPTGRIWVYNEQFF	TGTGCCAGCAGCTTAGTTCCAACGGGAAGGATATGGGTGTACAATGAGCAGTTCTTC
-	TRBV4-1	TRBD1	TRBJ1-5	CASSQDLGQGGPQHF	TGCGCCAGCAGCCAAGATCTAGGACAGGGTGGGCCCCAGCATTTT
once	TRBV19	-	TRBJ1-2	CASSIMGYGYTF	TGTGCCAGTAGTATTATGGGCTATGGCTACACCTTC
-	TRBV6-2/TRBV6-3	TRBD2	TRBJ2-2	CASSYSGSSGGANTGELFF	TGTGCCAGCAGTTACTCGGGGTCTAGCGGGGGAGCGAACACCGGGGAGCTGTTTTTT
-	TRBV19	-	TRBJ2-3	CASRRGGGTDTQYF	TGTGCCAGTAGAAGGGGCGGGGGCACAGATACGCAGTATTTT
-	TRBV2	-	TRBJ1-1	CAITDGNTEAFF	TGTGCCATAACGGACGGAAACACTGAAGCTTTCTTT
-	TRBV6-5	TRBD1	TRBJ1-1	CASGNRGSMDAFF	TGTGCCAGCGGAAACAGGGGGAGTATGGACGCTTTCTTT
once	TRBV2	TRBD2	TRBJ2-1	CASRGLAGTLNEQFF	TGTGCCAGCAGGGGACTAGCGGGGACGTTAAATGAGCAGTTCTTC
-	TRBV6-5	TRBD2	TRBJ2-1	CASTILAGVRNEQFF	TGTGCCAGCACCATCCTAGCGGGAGTACGGAATGAGCAGTTCTTC
-	TRBV9	TRBD2	TRBJ2-1	CASSARLASNNEQFF	TGTGCCAGCAGCGCCCGACTAGCGTCTAACAATGAGCAGTTCTTC
-	TRBV5-1	-	TRBJ2-3	CASRISGDSTDTQYF	TGCGCCAGCAGGATTAGCGGGGACAGTACAGATACGCAGTATTTT
once	TRBV4-1	-	TRBJ1-1	CASSQDILNTEAFF	TGCGCCAGCAGCCAAGATATTCTGAACACTGAAGCTTTCTTT
-	TRBV5-1	-	TRBJ2-1	CASRQSSYNEQFF	TGCGCCAGCAGGCAGAGCTCCTACAATGAGCAGTTCTTC
-	TRBV5-5	-	TRBJ2-2	CASSLMVSNTGELFF	TGTGCCAGCAGCTTGATGGTCTCGAACACCGGGGAGCTGTTTTTT
-	TRBV9	-	TRBJ2-6	CASSVELVSTGANVLTF	TGTGCCAGCAGCGTAGAGTTAGTCTCGACTGGGGCCAACGTCCTGACTTTC
-	TRBV3-1/TRBV3-2	TRBD1	TRBJ1-2	CASSQGTVANYGYTF	TGTGCCAGCAGCCAGGGGACAGTAGCTAACTATGGCTACACCTTC
-	TRBV5-1	-	TRBJ1-4	CASSLSRQSNEKLFF	TGCGCCAGCAGCTTGTCGAGGCAGTCAAATGAAAAACTGTTTTTT
-	TRBV5-1	-	TRBJ1-1	CASSTTTGNTEAFF	TGCGCCAGCAGCACCACGACAGGGAACACTGAAGCTTTCTTT
-	TRBV5-1	-	TRBJ2-2	CASSFVVGTGELFF	TGCGCCAGCAGCTTTGTAGTTGGGACCGGGGAGCTGTTTTTT
-	TRBV5-1	TRBD2	TRBJ2-1	CASSLGLAVDEQFF	TGCGCCAGCAGCTTGGGACTAGCGGTCGATGAGCAGTTCTTC
-	TRBV6-1	-	TRBJ1-5	CASSEGLSNQPQHF	TGTGCCAGCAGTGAAGGGCTTAGCAATCAGCCCCAGCATTTT
-	TRBV7-9	TRBD1	TRBJ1-2	CASSPRQGFIGYTF	TGTGCCAGCAGCCCCCGACAGGGTTTCATCGGCTACACCTTC
-	TRBV27	-	TRBJ1-6	CASSPGYSYNSPLHF	TGTGCCAGCAGTCCGGGATACTCCTATAATTCACCCCTCCACTTT
-	TRBV6-2/TRBV6-3	-	TRBJ1-5	CASSYSAGSGNQPQHF	TGTGCCAGCAGTTACTCGGCGGGGTCAGGGAATCAGCCCCAGCATTTT
once	TRBV3-1/TRBV3-2	-	TRBJ1-6	CASSQVLDNALHF	TGTGCCAGCAGCCAAGTTTTGGATAACGCCCTCCACTTT
-	TRBV30	-	TRBJ1-6	CAWSSFHF	TGTGCCTGGAGCTCCTTCCACTTT
-	TRBV7-9	TRBD1	TRBJ1-1	CASSSLGQGGAEAFF	TGTGCCAGCAGCTCTCTGGGCCAGGGGGGCGCTGAAGCTTTCTTT
-	TRBV4-2	TRBD2	TRBJ2-2	CASSQAPGLGRAGELFF	TGTGCCAGCAGCCAGGCGCCGGGACTAGGAAGGGCCGGGGAGCTGTTTTTT
-	TRBV18	-	TRBJ1-5	CASSPRMQGGVQPQHF	TGTGCCAGCTCACCACGGATGCAGGGCGGGGTTCAGCCCCAGCATTTT
-	TRBV5-6	TRBD2	TRBJ2-1	CASSGGLALEQFF	TGTGCCAGCAGCGGGGGACTAGCACTCGAGCAGTTCTTC
-	TRBV30	-	TRBJ1-6	CASQGRDSPLHF	TGTGCCTCTCAGGGGAGGGATTCACCCCTCCACTTT
-	TRBV10-3	-	TRBJ1-2	CAISDNRDYGYTF	TGTGCCATCAGTGACAACAGGGACTATGGCTACACCTTC
-	TRBV28	-	TRBJ1-2	CASSLKGFYGYTF	TGTGCCAGCAGTTTAAAAGGGTTTTATGGCTACACCTTC
-	TRBV2	-	TRBJ1-3	CASSHFIPGTFRSGNTIYF	TGTGCCAGCAGTCATTTCATTCCGGGGACATTCCGCTCTGGAAACACCATATATTTT